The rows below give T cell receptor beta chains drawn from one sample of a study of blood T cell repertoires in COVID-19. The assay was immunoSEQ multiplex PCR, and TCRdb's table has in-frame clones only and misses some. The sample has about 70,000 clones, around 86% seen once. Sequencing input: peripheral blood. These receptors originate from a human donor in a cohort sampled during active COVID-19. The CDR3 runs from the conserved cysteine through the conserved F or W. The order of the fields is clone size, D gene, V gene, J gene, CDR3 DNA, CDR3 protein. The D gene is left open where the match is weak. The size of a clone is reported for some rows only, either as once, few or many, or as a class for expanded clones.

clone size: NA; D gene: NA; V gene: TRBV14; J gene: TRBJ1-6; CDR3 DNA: TGTGCCAGCAGCCAACAGGGGCCGGAGTTGGATTCACCCCTCCACTTT; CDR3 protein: CASSQQGPELDSPLHF
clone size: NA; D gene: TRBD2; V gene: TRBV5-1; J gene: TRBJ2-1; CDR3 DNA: TGCGCCAGCAGCGTCTCAAGCCTAGCGGGCCTACAGGGTGAGCAGTTCTTC; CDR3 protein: CASSVSSLAGLQGEQFF
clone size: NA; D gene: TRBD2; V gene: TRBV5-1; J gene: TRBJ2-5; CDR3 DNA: TGCGCCAGCAGCTTGGATCCTGCGGGGGGCCAAGAGACCCAGTACTTC; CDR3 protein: CASSLDPAGGQETQYF
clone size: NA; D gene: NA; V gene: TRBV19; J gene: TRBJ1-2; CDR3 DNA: TGTACCAAGACATACAGGGTCGCTTATGGCTACACCTTC; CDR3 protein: CTKTYRVAYGYTF
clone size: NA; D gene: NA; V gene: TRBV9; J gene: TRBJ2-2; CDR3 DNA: TGTGCCAGCAGCGTAGTGGGGGGTTTCACCGGGGAGCTGTTTTTT; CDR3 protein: CASSVVGGFTGELFF
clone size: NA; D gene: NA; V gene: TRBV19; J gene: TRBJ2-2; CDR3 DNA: TGTGCCAGTAAGGAGGACGGGGAGCTGTTTTTT; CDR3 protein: CASKEDGELFF
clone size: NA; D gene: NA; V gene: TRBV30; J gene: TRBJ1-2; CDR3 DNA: TGTGCCTTAACAGGATACTATGGCTACACCTTC; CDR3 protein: CALTGYYGYTF
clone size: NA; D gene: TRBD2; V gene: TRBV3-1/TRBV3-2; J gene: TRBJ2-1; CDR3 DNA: TGTGCCAGCAGCCAAGATTCCGAGGGCGGGGGGGCCCTCCACAATGAGCAGTTCTTC; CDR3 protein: CASSQDSEGGGALHNEQFF
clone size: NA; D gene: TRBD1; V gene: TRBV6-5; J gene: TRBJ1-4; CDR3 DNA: TGTGCCAGCAGCGCAGGGGGCCTGGGTGAAAAACTGTTTTTT; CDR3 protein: CASSAGGLGEKLFF
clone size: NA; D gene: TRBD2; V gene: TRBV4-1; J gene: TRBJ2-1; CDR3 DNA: TGCGCCAGCAGCCAAGGGACTAGCGGGGGGTTTTACAATGAGCAGTTCTTC; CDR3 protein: CASSQGTSGGFYNEQFF
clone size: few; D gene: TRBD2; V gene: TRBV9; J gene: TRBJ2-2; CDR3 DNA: TGTGCCAGCAGCGTACGCGGGGGGGATACCGGGGAGCTGTTTTTT; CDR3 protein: CASSVRGGDTGELFF
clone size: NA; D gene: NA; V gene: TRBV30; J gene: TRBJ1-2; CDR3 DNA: TGTGCCTGGAGTGTACGGGGCGGGGGGTATGGCTACACCTTC; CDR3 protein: CAWSVRGGGYGYTF
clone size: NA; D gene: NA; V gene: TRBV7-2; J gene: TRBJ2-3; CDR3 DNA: TGTGCCAGCAGCTTAGCGACCCCCAGGGCCCGTAGTTTT; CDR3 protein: CASSLATPRARSF
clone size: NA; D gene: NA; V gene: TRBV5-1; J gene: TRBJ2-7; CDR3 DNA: TGCGCCAGCAGCTTCATCGCTTCCAGAGAGCAGTACTTC; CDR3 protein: CASSFIASREQYF
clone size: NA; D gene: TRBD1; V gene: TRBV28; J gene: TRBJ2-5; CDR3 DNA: TGTGCCAGTAAGGACAGGGGGTCGGAAGAGACCCAGTACTTC; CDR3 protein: CASKDRGSEETQYF
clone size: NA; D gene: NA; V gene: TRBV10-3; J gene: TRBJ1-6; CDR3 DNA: TGTGCCATCAGTTCCCAGGTCGGTATTGTTAGTTCACCCCTCCACTTT; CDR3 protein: CAISSQVGIVSSPLHF
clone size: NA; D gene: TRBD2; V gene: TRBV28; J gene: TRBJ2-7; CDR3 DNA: TGTGCCAGCAGTCGGCTCCCTAGCGGGGGGATAGTCAGGGAGCAGTACTTC; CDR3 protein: CASSRLPSGGIVREQYF
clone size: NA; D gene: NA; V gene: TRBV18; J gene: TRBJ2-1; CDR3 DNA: TGTGCCAGCTCACCTTTATCGCCGCCCAGCTCCTACAATGAGCAGTTCTTC; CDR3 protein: CASSPLSPPSSYNEQFF
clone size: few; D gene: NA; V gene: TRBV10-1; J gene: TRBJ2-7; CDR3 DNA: TGCGCCAGCTCATCCACCTACGAGCAGTACTTC; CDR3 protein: CASSSTYEQYF
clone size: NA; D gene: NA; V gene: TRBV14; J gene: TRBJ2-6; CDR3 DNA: TGTGCCAGCAGCCCTGTCTCCTCTGGGGCCAACGTCCTGACTTTC; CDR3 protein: CASSPVSSGANVLTF
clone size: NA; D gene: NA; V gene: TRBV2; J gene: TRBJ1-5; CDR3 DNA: TGTGCCAGCACCCAGGGACTCGGAGGCAATCAGCCCCAGCATTTT; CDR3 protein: CASTQGLGGNQPQHF
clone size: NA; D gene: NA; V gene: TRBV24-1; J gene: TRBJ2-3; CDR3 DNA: TGTGCCACCAGCCCTAGTCCGGATACGCAGTATTTT; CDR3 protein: CATSPSPDTQYF
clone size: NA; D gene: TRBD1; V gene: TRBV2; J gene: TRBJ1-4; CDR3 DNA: TGTGCCAGCAGTGAACGGGACAGCCCTTCACCTAGTGGAAAACTGTTTTTT; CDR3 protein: CASSERDSPSPSGKLFF
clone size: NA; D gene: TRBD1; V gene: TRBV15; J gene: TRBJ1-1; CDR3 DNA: TGTGCCACCAGCAGCCAGGGGGAAACTGAAGCTTTCTTT; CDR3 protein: CATSSQGETEAFF
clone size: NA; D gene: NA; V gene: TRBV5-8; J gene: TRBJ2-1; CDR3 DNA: TGTGCCAGCAGCTTGGCGGACAGTTCTTACAATGAGCAGTTCTTC; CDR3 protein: CASSLADSSYNEQFF
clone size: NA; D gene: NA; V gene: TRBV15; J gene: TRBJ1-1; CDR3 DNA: TGTGCCACCAGCAGAGATTCGGGGGGCACTGAAGCTTTCTTT; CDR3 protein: CATSRDSGGTEAFF
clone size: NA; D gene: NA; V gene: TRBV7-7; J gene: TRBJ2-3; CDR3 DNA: TGTGCCAGCAGCTTAGTGGCTAGCCGGAGCACAGATACGCAGTATTTT; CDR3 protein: CASSLVASRSTDTQYF
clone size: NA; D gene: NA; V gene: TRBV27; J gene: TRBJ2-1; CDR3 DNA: TGTGCCAGCACCGATACTTACAATGAGCAGTTCTTC; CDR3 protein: CASTDTYNEQFF
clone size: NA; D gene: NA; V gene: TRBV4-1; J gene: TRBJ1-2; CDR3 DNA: TGCGCCAGCAGCCCCCCGGGGTTGCGGGGGTTGGGCTATGGCTACACCTTC; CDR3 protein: CASSPPGLRGLGYGYTF
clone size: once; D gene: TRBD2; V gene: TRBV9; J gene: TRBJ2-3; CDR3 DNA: TGTGCCAGCAGCTCCCGGACTAGCCCAGATACGCAGTATTTT; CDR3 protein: CASSSRTSPDTQYF
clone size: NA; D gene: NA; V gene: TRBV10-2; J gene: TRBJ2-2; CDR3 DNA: TGCGCCAGCAGGGAGGCCGGTTCCGGGGAGCTGTTTTTT; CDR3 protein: CASREAGSGELFF
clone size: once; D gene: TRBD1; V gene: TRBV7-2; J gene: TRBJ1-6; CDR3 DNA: TGTGCCAGCAGCTTAGTCTCCAGGGGGGATAATTCACCCCTCCACTTT; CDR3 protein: CASSLVSRGDNSPLHF
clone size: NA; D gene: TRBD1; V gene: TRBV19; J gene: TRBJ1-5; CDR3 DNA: TGTGCCAGTACCCCGGGACAGGCCGATCAGCCCCAGCATTTT; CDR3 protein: CASTPGQADQPQHF
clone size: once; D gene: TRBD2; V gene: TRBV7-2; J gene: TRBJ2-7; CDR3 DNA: TGTGCCAGCAGCTCGTCCGGGACTACCAAGAGAGGGGAGCAGTACTTC; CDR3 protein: CASSSSGTTKRGEQYF
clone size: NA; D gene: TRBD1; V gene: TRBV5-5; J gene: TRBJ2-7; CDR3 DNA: TGTGCCAGCAGCTCCCCAGGGACAGGGTACGAGCAGTACTTC; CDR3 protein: CASSSPGTGYEQYF
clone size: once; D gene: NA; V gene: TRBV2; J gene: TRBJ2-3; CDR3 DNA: TGTGCCAGCAGGCCCGGGACAAGGCCCGCCCGCACAGATACGCAGTATTTT; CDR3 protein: CASRPGTRPARTDTQYF
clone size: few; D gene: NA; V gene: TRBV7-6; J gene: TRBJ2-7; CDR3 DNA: TGTGCCAGCAGCTTAGCGGGGCCTACTGACGAGCAGTACTTC; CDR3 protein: CASSLAGPTDEQYF
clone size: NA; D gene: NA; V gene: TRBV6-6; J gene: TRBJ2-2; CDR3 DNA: TGTGCCAGCAGTACGGGGGACGGGGAGCTGTTTTTT; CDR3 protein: CASSTGDGELFF
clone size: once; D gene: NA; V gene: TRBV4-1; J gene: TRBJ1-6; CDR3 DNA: TGCGCCAGCAGCCAAGATCTTAAGGGGCAGGGAAATTCACCCCTCCACTTT; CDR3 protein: CASSQDLKGQGNSPLHF
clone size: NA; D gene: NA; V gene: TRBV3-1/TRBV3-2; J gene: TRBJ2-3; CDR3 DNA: TGTGCCAGCAGCCCAACAGGGCCATCTAGCACAGATACGCAGTATTTT; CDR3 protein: CASSPTGPSSTDTQYF
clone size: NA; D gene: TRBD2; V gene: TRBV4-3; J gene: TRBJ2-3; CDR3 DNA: TGCGCCAGCAGCCAAGATCTAGCGGGCACAGATACGCAGTATTTT; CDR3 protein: CASSQDLAGTDTQYF
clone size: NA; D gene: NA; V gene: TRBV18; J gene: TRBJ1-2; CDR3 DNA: TGTGCCAGCTCACCGCCTCCCCGGGGATTTAGTGGCTACACCTTC; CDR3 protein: CASSPPPRGFSGYTF
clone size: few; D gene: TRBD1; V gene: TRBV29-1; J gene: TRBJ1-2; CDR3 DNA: TGCAGCGTCTCAACCGGGGACAGGGGGCGTAACGGCTACACCTTC; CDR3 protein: CSVSTGDRGRNGYTF
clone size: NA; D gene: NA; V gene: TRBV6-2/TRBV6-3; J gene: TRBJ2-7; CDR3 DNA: TGTGCCAGCAGTTCGGCGTGGCACGGGACAAAGGCTTCCGAGCAGTACTTC; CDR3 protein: CASSSAWHGTKASEQYF
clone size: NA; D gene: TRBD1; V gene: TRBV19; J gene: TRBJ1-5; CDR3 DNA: TGTGCCAGTAGATGGGGGACAGCTAACCATCAGCCCCAGCATTTT; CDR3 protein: CASRWGTANHQPQHF
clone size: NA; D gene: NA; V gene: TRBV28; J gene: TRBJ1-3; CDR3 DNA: TGTGCCAGCCTTGACGGGGGGGCAGGAAACACCATATATTTT; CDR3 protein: CASLDGGAGNTIYF
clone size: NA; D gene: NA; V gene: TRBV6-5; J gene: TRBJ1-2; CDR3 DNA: TGTGCCAGCAGTTCTCCAGGAACAAACTATGGCTACACCTTC; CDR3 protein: CASSSPGTNYGYTF
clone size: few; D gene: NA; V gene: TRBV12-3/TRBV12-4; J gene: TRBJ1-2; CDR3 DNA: TGTGCCAGCAGTTTAGGACAGTACGGCTACACCTTC; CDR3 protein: CASSLGQYGYTF
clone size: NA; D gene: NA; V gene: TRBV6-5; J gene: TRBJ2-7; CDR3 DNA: TGTGCCAGCAGCTGGACTGAAACCTACGAGCAGTACTTC; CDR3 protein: CASSWTETYEQYF
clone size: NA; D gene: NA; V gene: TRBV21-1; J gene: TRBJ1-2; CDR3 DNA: TGTGCCAGCAGCCAAGGGGACAGGGCCTTTGGCTACACCTTC; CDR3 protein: CASSQGDRAFGYTF
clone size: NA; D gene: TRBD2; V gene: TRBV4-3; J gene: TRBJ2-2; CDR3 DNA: TGCGCCAGCAGCCAAGATGCAAGCGGGGGGGCTTGGGACACCGGGGAGCTGTTTTTT; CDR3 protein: CASSQDASGGAWDTGELFF
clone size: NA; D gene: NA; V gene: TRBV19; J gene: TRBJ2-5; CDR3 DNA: TGTGCCAGTAGTGATATCTTCCCTGTAGGTACTAGCCAAGAGACCCAGTACTTC; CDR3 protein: CASSDIFPVGTSQETQYF
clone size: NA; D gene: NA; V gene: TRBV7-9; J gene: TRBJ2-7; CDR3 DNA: TGTGCCAGCAGCATCCTCAGGGGCACAAGTAACGAGCAGTACTTC; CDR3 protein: CASSILRGTSNEQYF
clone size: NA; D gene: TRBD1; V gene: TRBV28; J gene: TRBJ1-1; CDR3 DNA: TGTGCCAGCAAAATTGACAGGGCTGAAGCTTTCTTT; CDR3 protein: CASKIDRAEAFF
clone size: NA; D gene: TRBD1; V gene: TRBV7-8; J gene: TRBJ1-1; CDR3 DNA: TGTGCCAGCAGTGCTCTTCAGGGGGCAGGGGACACTGAAGCTTTCTTT; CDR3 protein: CASSALQGAGDTEAFF
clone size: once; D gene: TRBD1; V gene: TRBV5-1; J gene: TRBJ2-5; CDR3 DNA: TGCGCCAGCAGCTTGACAGGGGGGACTCAAGAGACCCAGTACTTC; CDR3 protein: CASSLTGGTQETQYF
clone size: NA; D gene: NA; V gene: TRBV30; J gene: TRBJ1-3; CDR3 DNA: TGTGCCTGGAGTAAAGGGGGTGGAAACACCATATATTTT; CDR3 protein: CAWSKGGGNTIYF
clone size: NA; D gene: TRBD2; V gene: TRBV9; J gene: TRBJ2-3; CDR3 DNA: TGTGCCAGCAGCGTGGAAGCGGGGGGGCGGTTTGAAACAGATACGCAGTATTTT; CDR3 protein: CASSVEAGGRFETDTQYF
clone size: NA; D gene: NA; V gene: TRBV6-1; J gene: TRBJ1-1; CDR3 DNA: TGTGCCAGCAGTGATTTGAGAGCTTTGAACACTGAAGCTTTCTTT; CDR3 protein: CASSDLRALNTEAFF
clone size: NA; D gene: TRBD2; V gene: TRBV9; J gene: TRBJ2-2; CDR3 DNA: TGTGCCAGCAGCCGTGGACTAGCGGGGGTGAACACCGGGGAGCTGTTTTTT; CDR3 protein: CASSRGLAGVNTGELFF